This T cell receptor beta chain was profiled in a study of cytomegalovirus exposure and HLA in healthy donors. The CDR3 sequence is 11 residues long. Per germline, CDR1 SNHLY and CDR2 FYNNEI. Trimming took off 1 base at V and 9 bases at J, with 7 bases between the two ends. The PCR ran on 60 Vbeta and 13 Jbeta primers. Clones were sequenced by immunoSEQ multiplex PCR, and TCRdb holds only the in-frame ones, with some missing. The data contain about 50,000 clones, about three quarters of them singletons. Study-wide results and caveats: Within an earlier analysis, most TCR beta V segments proved productive either about 87% or about 30% of the time. Specific recognition of CMV antigens was confirmed in vitro for three chains (all CMV-associated).

Notes on this clone: The antigen is not known.

The sample was PBMCs. The receptor was isolated from a woman in her thirties or forties in good health and CMV-seropositive. The genes are TRBV2 and TRBJ2-7; D gene ambiguous. CDR3 DNA sequence: TGTGCCAGCAGTGAAGTGGCTCTGCAGTACTTC. The encoded protein is CASSEVALQYF.